The 32 T cell receptor beta chains below all came from one sample that was sequenced in a study of cytomegalovirus exposure and HLA in healthy donors. Vbeta (60) and Jbeta (13) primers were used in the PCR. Using immunoSEQ multiplex PCR, the repertoire was profiled, and TCRdb retains in-frame clones only, with some absent. There are tens of thousands of clones in the sample, with roughly 3.3% held by the top ten. Sequences were obtained from PBMCs. These receptors all stem from a middle-aged man in good health and CMV-seronegative.

The DNA for the CDR3 is TGTGCCAGCAGCGAATTAACTAGCGGGAGCTACGAGCAGTACTTC. It encodes CASSELTSGSYEQYF. The chain couples TRBV5-6 to TRBJ2-7; 11 bases match TRBD2. Germline V gives CDR1 SGHDT, CDR2 YYEEEE. CDR3 length equals 15 residues. V shed 4 bases and J 3 bases; nucleotides not matched to a gene: 6.

The CDR3 is CASSLTSATYEQYF. CDR3 coding DNA: TGTGCCAGCAGCTTGACTAGCGCAACCTACGAGCAGTACTTC. The rearrangement uses TRBV5-5 and TRBJ2-7; TRBD2 matches 7 bases. CDR3 length: 14 amino acids. The V segment lost 1 base and the J segment 2 bases; nucleotides outside the gene matches: 3. Germline V CDR1 and CDR2: SGHKS, YYEKEE (reference sequence). The complete variable domain, with remaining parts taken from reference TRBV5-5 and TRBJ2-7, reads DAGVTQSPTHLIKTRGQQVTLRCSPISGHKSVSWYQQVLGQGPQFIFQYYEKEERGRGNFPDRFSARQFPNYSSELNVNALLLGDSALYLCASSLTSATYEQYFGPGTRLTVT.

The rearrangement uses TRBV6-5 and TRBJ1-2; 10 bases align to TRBD1. This CDR3 is built from 13 residues. V lost 4 bases, J lost 6 bases, and 2 bases stayed unmatched. Germline V CDR1 and CDR2: MNHEY, SVGAGI. CDR3 bases: TGTGCCAGCAGTTGGGACAGGGGTGATGGCTACACCTTC. Protein product: CASSWDRGDGYTF.

This chain joins TRBV7-6 and TRBJ2-1, with D possibly matching TRBD2 (5 bases). V dropped 1 base and J dropped 7 bases, with 14 bases sitting between them. This CDR3 comprises 15 residues. CDR1 and CDR2 (germline): SGHVS, FNYEAQ. The CDR3 sequence: CASSLGATRTNEQFF. Written as DNA, the CDR3 is TGTGCCAGCAGCTTAGGTGCTACTAGGACTAATGAGCAGTTCTTC.

The rearrangement uses TRBV29-1 and TRBJ2-7, with TRBD1 matching over 7 bases. The germline V gene encodes CDR1 SQVTM and CDR2 ANQGSEA. The CDR3 is 13 residues long. V shed 7 bases and J 0 bases; nucleotides not matched to a gene: 6. In nucleotides, the CDR3 is TGCAGCGCTAAAAGACAGGGCTCCTACGAGCAGTACTTC. Translating gives CSAKRQGSYEQYF.

The gene calls are TRBV7-9 and TRBJ2-5, with 11 bases lining up with TRBD2. This CDR3 has 15 residues. Per germline, CDR1 SEHNR and CDR2 FQNEAQ (reference sequence). With V trimmed by 6 bases and J by 5 bases, 8 bases remained unmatched. This CDR3 is CASSPLAGGRETQYF. DNA for the CDR3: TGTGCCAGCAGTCCTCTAGCGGGAGGCAGGGAGACCCAGTACTTC.

The genes are TRBV4-3 and TRBJ1-1, with unresolved D. Germline CDR1 LGHNA, CDR2 YSLEER. The V gene lost 2 bases and the J gene lost 1 base, with 5 bases spanning the gap. CDR3 length: 13 residues. The CDR3 reads CASSQLQNTEAFF. Written as DNA, the CDR3 is TGCGCCAGCAGCCAATTACAGAACACTGAAGCTTTCTTT.

The chain joins TRBV27 to TRBJ1-2, with 10 positions matching TRBD1. Looked up from germline, CDR1 is MNHEY and CDR2 is SMNVEV (reference sequence). J lost 2 bases, V lost 6 bases, and 18 bases had no gene match. This CDR3 region has 19 residues. The CDR3 coding sequence is TGTGCCAGCAGATCCCCTCCTACTTCCGGGACAGGGGTAAACTATGGCTACACCTTC. Translated: CASRSPPTSGTGVNYGYTF.

The chain has TRBV10-3 and TRBJ2-7; D might be TRBD2 (6 bases). V shed 3 bases and J shed 5 bases, with 14 bases lying between them. The CDR3 loop spans 14 amino acids. Germline loops: CDR1 ENHRY, CDR2 SYGVKD. CDR3 amino acids: CAISEGQTSDEQYF. The DNA for the CDR3 is TGTGCCATCAGTGAAGGGCAGACTAGTGACGAGCAGTACTTC.

V is TRBV30 and J is TRBJ1-1; D ambiguous. The length of the CDR3 is 11 residues. V lost 2 bases and J 11 bases, leaving 12 bases between the germline ends. Germline values: CDR1 GTSNPN, CDR2 SVGIG (reference sequence). CDR3 sequence reads: CAWSIYRGAFF. The CDR3 DNA reads TGTGCCTGGAGTATTTATCGCGGGGCTTTCTTT.

The chain uses TRBV5-1 and TRBJ2-7; tentative D call: TRBD1 (6 bases). Germline V gene sequence: CDR1 SGHRS, CDR2 YFSETQ. The CDR3 is made up of 14 amino acids. Between the trimmed V and J ends, which lost 6 bases and 0 bases, there was a span of 13 bases. The CDR3 region is CASKAGTYSYEQYF. Written as DNA, the CDR3 is TGCGCCAGCAAGGCCGGGACATACTCCTACGAGCAGTACTTC.

The CDR3 DNA reads TGCAGCCTTGGGACAGGGGGAGGCGGCTACACCTTC. The encoded protein is CSLGTGGGGYTF. The chain has TRBV29-1 and TRBJ1-2; TRBD1 matches 11 bases. The CDR3 spans 12 residues. Trimming took 8 bases from V and 8 from J; bases not matched to a gene: 7. In germline, CDR1 is SQVTM, CDR2 ANQGSEA.

The chain has TRBV18 and TRBJ1-2; the D gene is possibly TRBD1 (6 bases). Per the germline V gene, CDR1 is KGHSH and CDR2 is LQKENI. V gave up 3 bases and J gave up 1 base, with 12 bases separating them. This CDR3 contains 15 residues. The chain's CDR3 is CASSPGQRGNYGYTF. The CDR3 region has the DNA TGTGCCAGCTCACCTGGACAGCGGGGTAACTATGGCTACACCTTC. Filled out from reference TRBV18 and TRBJ1-2, the complete variable domain reads NAGVMQNPRHLVRRRGQEARLRCSPMKGHSHVYWYRQLPEEGLKFMVYLQKENIIDESGMPKERFSAEFPKEGPSILRIQQVVRGDSAAYFCASSPGQRGNYGYTFGSGTRLTVV.

The V and J genes are TRBV27 and TRBJ2-7; perhaps TRBD2 as D (6 bases). V was trimmed by 7 bases and J by 8 bases, leaving 24 bases between them. The CDR3 has 15 amino acids. The germline V gene encodes CDR1 MNHEY and CDR2 SMNVEV (reference sequence). The CDR3 sequence: CASTTPGTLKGKQYF. For the CDR3, the DNA is TGTGCCAGCACTACGCCCGGGACTCTTAAGGGAAAGCAGTACTTC.

The chain is built from TRBV6-1 and TRBJ1-2; 7 nucleotides line up with TRBD1. Losses at the gene ends were 4 bases for V and 4 bases for J; bases not matched to a gene: 12. CDR3 size: 16 residues. Germline V gene sequence: CDR1 MNHNS, CDR2 SASEGT. The CDR3 bases are TGTGCCAGCAGTGGCCTATCGCAGGGGGGCGTCTATGGCTACACCTTC. This translates into CASSGLSQGGVYGYTF.

This rearrangement joins TRBV19 to TRBJ1-2; D unclear. Trimming shortened V by 4 bases and J by 2 bases, and 8 bases separated the two germline ends. The CDR3 loop spans 13 amino acids. Germline V gene data show CDR1 as LNHDA and CDR2 as SQIVND (reference sequence). The CDR3 sequence is CASSTPGNYGYTF. CDR3 DNA sequence: TGTGCCAGTAGTACCCCAGGAAACTATGGCTACACCTTC.

The rearrangement joins TRBV19 to TRBJ2-7; D might be TRBD1 (6 bases). Germline V gene data show CDR1 as LNHDA and CDR2 as SQIVND (reference sequence). Trimming took off 1 base at V and 2 bases at J, with 12 bases between the two ends. CDR3 length equals 15 residues. CDR3 nucleotides: TGTGCCAGTAGTATAGGGGGACATTTCGCCTACGAGCAGTACTTC. Translated, it gives CASSIGGHFAYEQYF.

This chain joins TRBV29-1 and TRBJ2-5, with D possibly matching TRBD1 (5 bases). This CDR3 has 14 residues. Germline V lookup: CDR1 SQVTM, CDR2 ANQGSEA. The V and J ends lost 6 bases and 4 bases respectively, with 18 bases between them. CDR3 sequence (DNA): TGCAGCGTAGGTAGTAGTGGGGCATCAGAGACCCAGTACTTC. Encoded protein: CSVGSSGASETQYF.

This chain connects TRBV6-5 to TRBJ2-7; TRBD2 might be the D (6 bases). Trimming left V 4 bases short and J 5 bases short, with 21 bases between. Germline CDR1 reads MNHEY; CDR2 reads SVGAGI. The CDR3 is 16 residues long. In DNA form, the CDR3 reads TGTGCCAGCAGTTCTATTAGTGCGGGGACCGGGGACGAGCAGTACTTC. Protein sequence: CASSSISAGTGDEQYF.

V gene TRBV11-2 combines with J gene TRBJ2-1, with D maybe TRBD2 (6 bases). This CDR3 is 15 amino acids long. Germline-derived CDR1 and CDR2 are SGHAT and FQNNGV. The germline V and J ends were trimmed by 5 bases and 6 bases, with 17 bases remaining between them. The CDR3 sequence: CASSRDSRPLNEQFF. CDR3 DNA: TGTGCCAGCAGCCGGGACTCCCGGCCTCTCAATGAGCAGTTCTTC.

This rearrangement joins TRBV28 to TRBJ2-1; 8 bases fit TRBD2. Trimming took 4 bases from V and 0 from J; bases not matched to a gene: 5. Germline V gene lookup returns CDR1 MDHEN and CDR2 SYDVKM. The CDR3 loop spans 16 amino acids. In DNA form, the CDR3 reads TGTGCCAGCAGTTCTGTTAGCGGGGCCTCCTACAATGAGCAGTTCTTC. It encodes CASSSVSGASYNEQFF.

With respect to this clone: Different DNA sequences within this sample yield the same CDR3. The chain has TRBV9 and TRBJ2-2; D is unclear. V lost 2 bases and J lost 6, with 17 bases in between. The CDR3 totals 16 residues. CDR1 and CDR2 from the germline V gene are SGDLS and YYNGEE. The CDR3: CASSVRLSQSAGELFF. DNA of the CDR3: TGTGCCAGCAGCGTGAGGCTCTCACAATCGGCCGGGGAGCTGTTTTTT.

The rearrangement links TRBV19 to TRBJ1-2, with D unclear. Per the germline V gene, CDR1 is LNHDA and CDR2 is SQIVND (reference sequence). V was shortened by 4 bases and J by 1 base, with 10 bases between the two germline ends. This CDR3 has 14 residues. The CDR3: CASSSRGGNYGYTF. The CDR3 region has the DNA TGTGCCAGTAGTAGTCGGGGAGGTAACTATGGCTACACCTTC.

This chain joins TRBV6-1 and TRBJ2-1; 9 bases match TRBD2. The CDR3 totals 13 residues. Trimming took 7 bases from V and 7 from J; bases not matched to a gene: 5. Germline CDR1 and CDR2: MNHNS and SASEGT. CDR3 sequence (DNA): TGTGCCAGCACTACGAGCGGGAGGAATGAGCAGTTCTTC. Its translation: CASTTSGRNEQFF.

The genes are TRBV2 and TRBJ2-5, with TRBD2 as a possible D gene (5 bases). The CDR3 contains 13 residues. Trimming pared 7 bases from V and 3 bases from J, leaving 12 bases between. The germline V gene encodes CDR1 SNHLY and CDR2 FYNNEI. The CDR3 loop is CASTGNPKETQYF. CDR3 DNA sequence: TGTGCCAGCACCGGGAACCCAAAAGAGACCCAGTACTTC.

The J gene is TRBJ2-1, the V gene TRBV4-2; TRBD2 matches at 10 bases. V gave up 0 bases and J gave up 5 bases; unmatched junction bases: 4. This CDR3 spans 16 amino acids. From germline, CDR1 is LGHNA and CDR2 YNFKEQ. The CDR3 region has the DNA TGTGCCAGCAGCCAAGACCAACTAGCGGGGAACAATGAGCAGTTCTTC. This codes for CASSQDQLAGNNEQFF.

The chain joins TRBV4-1 to TRBJ2-1, with 7 positions matching TRBD1. The CDR3 extends over 16 amino acids. Germline CDR1 reads MGHRA; CDR2 reads YSYEKL. V trimming: 4 bases; J trimming: 0 bases; junction bases outside the gene matches: 6. The CDR3 DNA follows: TGCGCCAGCAGCCCACCGGGACAGAGCTCCTACAATGAGCAGTTCTTC. It is translated as CASSPPGQSSYNEQFF.

The V gene is TRBV5-1, the J gene TRBJ2-1; unclear D gene. Trimming pared 0 bases from V and 3 bases from J, leaving 7 bases between. The germline V gene has CDR1 SGHRS and CDR2 YFSETQ. The CDR3 has 14 amino acids. CDR3 nucleotides: TGCGCCAGCAGCTTGGTCGCCGGCTACAATGAGCAGTTCTTC. Its translation is CASSLVAGYNEQFF.

The rearrangement links TRBV5-5 to TRBJ2-1, with 11 positions matching TRBD1. V was pared by 0 bases and J by 7 bases, with 6 bases of the junction left unmatched. CDR1 and CDR2 (germline): SGHKS, YYEKEE (reference sequence). This CDR3 has 16 amino acids. Written as DNA, the CDR3 is TGTGCCAGCAGCTTGGTAGGACAGGGGGCGCTGAATGAGCAGTTCTTC. This translates into CASSLVGQGALNEQFF.

Written as DNA, the CDR3 is TGTGCCTGGAGTTCAGCTGAAGCTTTCTTT. This sequence encodes CAWSSAEAFF. This chain connects TRBV30 to TRBJ1-1; D is unclear. CDR1 GTSNPN and CDR2 SVGIG come from the germline V gene (reference sequence). This CDR3 contains 10 residues. V shed 2 bases and J shed 6 bases, with 4 bases lying between them.

The chain joins TRBV11-3 to TRBJ1-2; tentative D call: TRBD1 (5 bases). Per germline, CDR1 SGHNT and CDR2 YENEEA. Trimming pared 5 bases from V and 6 bases from J, leaving 25 bases between. The CDR3 covers 17 residues. The CDR3 is CASSNPPGGSAADGYTF. CDR3 DNA: TGTGCCAGCAGCAATCCCCCCGGGGGGAGTGCCGCGGATGGCTACACCTTC.

Turning to this clone: Germline is not matched at one junction end, which may reflect a read error. The chain is built from TRBV7-7 and TRBJ2-5, with 8 nucleotides matching TRBD1. The CDR3 runs to 18 residues. The germline gives CDR1 SSHAT, CDR2 FNYEAQ (reference sequence). CDR3 in DNA: TGTGCTAGCAGCTTAGAGTTCCGGACAGGGACCCTCCGGGGGACCCAGTACTTC. Translation gives CASSLEFRTGTLRGTQYF.